This TCR beta chain was sequenced during a study of blood T cells in healthy people across ages. Points from the study as a whole: In long-lived donors, naive CD4+ cell counts and diversity exceeded those of aged donors.

The use of a sample-barcoded 5' primer and a J-beta primer mix characterized a second PCR of about 7 to 12 cycles. One entry per CDR3 protein results from TCRdb running MiXCR on the 5' RACE reads. The table lists about 1.6 million distinct CDR3 sequences, about 35% of them singletons. This clonotype was detected ten times or more. Its cognate antigen is unknown. Peripheral blood was drawn, approximately 10 milliliters per donor. J gave up 6 bases and V 5 bases, and 1 base lay outside the gene matches. CDR3 length: 12 residues. Germline V lookup: CDR1 GTSNPN, CDR2 SVGIG (reference sequence). The origin of this receptor is a woman between 25 and 40 years old in good health. The sequenced sample was blood. The chain carries TRBV30 and TRBJ1-5, with 10 bases lining up with TRBD1. CDR3 protein: CAWGQGGQPQHF. DNA of the CDR3: TGTGCCTGGGGACAGGGGGGTCAGCCCCAGCATTTT.